This T cell receptor beta chain derives from a study of blood T cells in healthy people across ages. The study's findings and limits: The fall in TCR beta diversity per million T cells was roughly linear with age.

CDR1 is SGHTA, CDR2 FQGTGA, per germline. V gave up 1 base and J gave up 4 bases, with 7 bases separating them. The CDR3 sequence is 13 residues long. This clonotype has a handful of counts. Its antigen is undetermined. Total RNA, at least 5.5 micrograms per sample, came from PBMCs. Through a sample-barcoded 5' primer and a J-beta primer mix, a second PCR was run for about 7 to 12 cycles. The authors tagged each cDNA molecule using a template-switch adaptor with 12 random nucleotides. TCRdb reprocessed the 5' RACE reads with MiXCR, giving one entry per CDR3 protein. The sample has about 1 million distinct CDR3 sequences; roughly 45% are singletons.

The receptor was isolated from a woman aged 55-69 years in good health. The J gene is TRBJ1-2, the V gene TRBV7-3; D ambiguous. The specimen was blood. The chain's CDR3 is CASSLRSGYGYTF. DNA for the CDR3: TGTGCCAGCAGCTTAAGGTCTGGCTATGGCTACACCTTC.